This TCR beta chain was documented in a study of blood T cells in healthy people across ages. Study-wide results and caveats: Estimates of diversity drawn from one million T cells were considered underestimates. Long-lived donors had more naive CD4+ cells and higher diversity than aged donors.

Each sample provided at least 5.5 micrograms of extracted total RNA. As concerns this clonotype: Its antigen is as yet unknown.

With a J-beta primer mix and a sample-barcoded 5' primer, a second PCR ran about 7 to 12 cycles. TCRdb ran MiXCR on the 5' RACE reads and lists one entry per CDR3 protein. The repertoire consists of approximately 690,000 distinct CDR3 sequences, with around 43% occurring once and the leading ten covering 30%. The sample taken for sequencing was blood. This receptor was taken from a man older than 75 in good health.

The DNA for the CDR3 is TGCAGTGCTAGAGATAGGCAGGGATATAATTCACCCCTCCACTTT. Amino acid sequence: CSARDRQGYNSPLHF. The chain couples TRBV20-1 to TRBJ1-6; D perhaps matches TRBD1 (5 bases). The CDR3 length is 15 residues. Trimming removed 0 bases at V and 4 bases at J, with 10 bases between. Germline V gene sequence: CDR1 DFQATT, CDR2 SNEGSKA (reference sequence).